The source of this TCR beta chain is a study of blood T cell repertoires in COVID-19 (TCRdb year 2020). Broadly, across the study: Samples from collaborators originated in the United States, Italy and Spain and spanned both the acute and convalescent phases of COVID-19. The material from the prospective study consisted of cDNA or gDNA derived from T cells, B-cell-depleted T cells, or PBMCs. Deeply sampled blood TCRbeta repertoires from subjects exposed to, actively infected with, or recovered from COVID-19 were included in the dataset. A freely available public database, intended as a resource for researchers studying the immune response to SARS-CoV-2, is where the repertoires were released. The samples were drawn from two sources: the first 160 participants of the ongoing ImmuneRACE study, and 1,254 subjects contributed by 6 global collaborators. A de-identified subject ID, COVID-19 status, age in years and sex were almost always included in the sample metadata. Where available, HLA class I and class II types were taken from metadata supplied by the sample provider and were not determined by assay-based typing. Results and caveats for the whole study, not just this receptor: Clinical and demographic metadata were provided uncurated, with the amount varying by source and participant.

Taken from the germline V gene, the CDR1 and CDR2 loops are KGHSH and LQKENI. The CDR3, cysteine through phenylalanine, is 17 amino acids long. The retained sequence is limited to the CDR3, 51 bases, with the frame set at the first base. V loses 0 bases at its end and J loses 8 bases; junction bases beyond the gene matches: 13. Comments on this clone: Its antigen target is currently unknown. No clone much larger than this one lies a single base away; base qualities are absent.

The collaborating institutions used their own protocols to collect whole blood in K2EDTA tubes. Collaborator samples were shipped for TCRbeta analysis as frozen whole blood, isolated PBMCs, or DNA extracted from either sample type. The immunoSEQ Assay, a bias-controlled multiplex PCR, was used to amplify TCRbeta CDR3 regions from genomic DNA. The study's own analysis went as follows. The number of nucleated cells in each sample was estimated by amplification of reference gene primers within the assay. To quantify the absolute abundance of each unique TCRbeta CDR3 rearrangement, sequence reads were collapsed and filtered. For each sample, productive Simpson clonality was calculated as the square root of Simpson's diversity index over productive rearrangements. Not all clones reach the TCRdb copy of this immuneACCESS table, which keeps in-frame sequences only. Checked studies attribute under half of the gap to unresolved V genes and leave the rest unexplained. V and J calls and clone size come straight from that table; D and trimming were deduced from the DNA. The sample table contains around 70,000 clones; only one count was recorded for 90% of them. Over 1.2% of the sample comes from the top ten.

The chain is encoded by TRBV18 joined to TRBJ2-1, and TRBD1 matches 7 of the central bases. This clonotype was obtained from a man aged 45-65 years with acute or convalescent COVID-19. The sequenced sample was peripheral blood. The CDR3 in this case is CASSPPRTYRGFDEQFF. The DNA is as follows: TGTGCCAGCTCACCACCCCGCACCTACAGGGGCTTCGATGAGCAGTTCTTC.